This T cell receptor (beta chain) is from a study of T cells after yellow fever vaccination. TCRdb re-called the 5' RACE reads with MiXCR, one entry per CDR3 protein. The repertoire holds approximately 130,000 distinct CDR3 sequences, with 12% to 15% as singletons. This CDR3 spans 11 amino acids. Trimming removed 4 bases from V and 1 base from J, with 4 bases in between. Germline loops: CDR1 SQVTM, CDR2 ANQGSEA. J is TRBJ1-1 and V is TRBV29-1; D unclear. The TCR was taken from a man aged 18 to 35 who received the YFV17D yellow fever vaccine. The material sequenced was CD8+ T cells sorted from PBMCs, taken 5 days after the yellow fever booster vaccination. In nucleotides, the CDR3 is TGCAGCGTTGTCCCGAACACTGAAGCTTTCTTT. It is translated as CSVVPNTEAFF.